This TCR beta chain was profiled in a study of T cell responses to AZD1222 COVID-19 vaccine. Trimming stripped 3 bases from V and 0 bases from J, with 11 bases between. There are 15 residues in the CDR3. The germline V gene encodes CDR1 LNHDA and CDR2 SQIVND (reference sequence). Study observations and caveats: Seropositive AZD1222 recipients at baseline numbered only 6 or 7.

With respect to this clone: As yet, its antigen is unknown.

This table comes from immunoSEQ multiplex PCR, and its TCRdb copy is limited to in-frame clones, with some not included. The table lists 100,000 to 150,000 clones, approximately 90% of them singletons. The input for sequencing was peripheral blood, taken on day 0 of AZD1222 vaccination. The receptor comes from an adult in good health. This chain connects TRBV19 to TRBJ2-5; maybe TRBD2 (5 bases). DNA for the CDR3: TGTGCCAGTAGTATGACGCGGGCCGACCAAGAGACCCAGTACTTC. This translates into CASSMTRADQETQYF. Supplemented by reference TRBV19 and TRBJ2-5, the full variable domain reads DGGITQSPKYLFRKEGQNVTLSCEQNLNHDAMYWYRQDPGQGLRLIYYSQIVNDFQKGDIAEGYSVSREKKESFPLTVTSAQKNPTAFYLCASSMTRADQETQYFGPGTRLLVL.